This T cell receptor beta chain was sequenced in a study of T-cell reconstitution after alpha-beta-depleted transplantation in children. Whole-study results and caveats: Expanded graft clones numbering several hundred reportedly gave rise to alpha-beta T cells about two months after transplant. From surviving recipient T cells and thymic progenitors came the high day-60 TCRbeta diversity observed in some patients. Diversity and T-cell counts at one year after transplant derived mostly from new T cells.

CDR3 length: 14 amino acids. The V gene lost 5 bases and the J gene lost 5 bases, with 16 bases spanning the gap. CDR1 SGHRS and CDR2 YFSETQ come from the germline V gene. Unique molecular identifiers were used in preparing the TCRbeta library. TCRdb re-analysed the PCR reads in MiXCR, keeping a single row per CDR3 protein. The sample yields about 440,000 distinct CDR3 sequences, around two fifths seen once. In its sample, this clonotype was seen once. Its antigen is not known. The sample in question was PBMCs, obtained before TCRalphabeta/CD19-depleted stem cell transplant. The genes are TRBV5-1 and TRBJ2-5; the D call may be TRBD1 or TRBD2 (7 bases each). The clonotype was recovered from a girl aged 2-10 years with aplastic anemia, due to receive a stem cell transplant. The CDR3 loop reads CASSLGGDSETQYF. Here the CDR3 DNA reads TGCGCCAGCAGTCTGGGAGGGGACAGCGAGACCCAGTACTTC.